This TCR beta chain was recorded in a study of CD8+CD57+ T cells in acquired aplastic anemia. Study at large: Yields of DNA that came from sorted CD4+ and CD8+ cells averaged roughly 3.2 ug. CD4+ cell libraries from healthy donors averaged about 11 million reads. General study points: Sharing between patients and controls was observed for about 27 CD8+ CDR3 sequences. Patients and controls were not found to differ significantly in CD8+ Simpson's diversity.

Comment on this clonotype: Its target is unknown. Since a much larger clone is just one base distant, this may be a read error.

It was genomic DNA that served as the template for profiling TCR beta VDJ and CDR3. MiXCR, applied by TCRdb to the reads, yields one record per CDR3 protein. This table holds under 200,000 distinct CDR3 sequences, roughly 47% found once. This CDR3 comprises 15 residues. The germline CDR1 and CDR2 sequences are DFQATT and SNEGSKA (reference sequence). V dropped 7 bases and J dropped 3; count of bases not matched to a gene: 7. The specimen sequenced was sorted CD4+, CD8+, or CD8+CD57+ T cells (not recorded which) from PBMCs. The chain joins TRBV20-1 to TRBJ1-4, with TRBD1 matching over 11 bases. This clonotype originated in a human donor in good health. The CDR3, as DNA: TGCAGTGGGACAGGGGGCGCGGTAGCTAATGAAAAACTGTTTTTT. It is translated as CSGTGGAVANEKLFF.